One and the same sample provided the 20 T cell receptor beta chains below, sequenced in a study of T cells in localized non-small cell lung cancer. Sequencing was performed with immunoSEQ multiplex PCR; in TCRdb, only in-frame clones are kept and a portion is missing. The sample gives more than 6,000 clones, under 65% of which show up once; under 3.5% is in the top ten. Sequencing used lymph node tissue, obtained before any cancer treatment. These receptors all stem from a female donor of 60 years or more with stage I lung adenocarcinoma.

The chain couples TRBV30 to TRBJ2-1; no clear D. Looked up from germline, CDR1 is GTSNPN and CDR2 is SVGIG (reference sequence). The germline V and J ends were trimmed by 4 bases and 2 bases, with 12 bases remaining between them. CDR3 length: 14 residues. This CDR3 is CAWKEAPAYNEQFF. In nucleotides, the CDR3 is TGTGCCTGGAAAGAGGCACCGGCCTACAATGAGCAGTTCTTC.

This clone appeared a few times. V and J are TRBV10-3 and TRBJ2-7, with a tentative D call TRBD2 (5 bases). Germline V CDR1 and CDR2: ENHRY, SYGVKD. The V end was cut by 0 bases, the J end by 0 bases, with 9 bases between. The CDR3 extends over 15 amino acids. The CDR3 coding sequence is TGTGCCATCAGTGAGTCGACTGGGAGCTCCTACGAGCAGTACTTC. This encodes CAISESTGSSYEQYF.

The chain employs TRBV19 and TRBJ2-1, with 13 positions matching TRBD2. Germline lookup yields CDR1 LNHDA and CDR2 SQIVND (reference sequence). The CDR3 spans 19 residues. V was clipped by 5 bases and J by 4 bases; unmatched bases: 14. The CDR3 nucleotides read TGTGCCAGTAGTTCAGAGGGAAGACTAGCGGGAGGTGGGTACAATGAGCAGTTCTTC. As protein: CASSSEGRLAGGGYNEQFF.

V is TRBV9 and J is TRBJ2-5; TRBD1 matches at 10 bases. Looked up from germline, CDR1 is SGDLS and CDR2 is YYNGEE. The CDR3 covers 15 residues. V lost 2 bases, J lost 5 bases, and 6 bases stayed unmatched. DNA of the CDR3: TGTGCCAGCAGCGTTCGGACAGGGGGACACGAGACCCAGTACTTC. Its translation is CASSVRTGGHETQYF.

This chain uses TRBV9 with TRBJ1-1, with 7 positions matching TRBD1. The germline V gene encodes CDR1 SGDLS and CDR2 YYNGEE. The V gene end was trimmed by 5 bases and the J gene end by 0 bases; junction bases not matched to a gene: 4. The CDR3 covers 14 residues. This chain's CDR3 is CASRRDRVNTEAFF. CDR3 bases: TGTGCCAGCAGGCGGGACAGAGTGAACACTGAAGCTTTCTTT.

In its sample, this clone was seen a few times. V and J are TRBV9 and TRBJ2-2, with D possibly TRBD2 on 5 matching bases. The CDR3 covers 17 residues. CDR1 is SGDLS and CDR2 is YYNGEE in the germline V gene. V was clipped by 0 bases and J by 5 bases, with 17 bases between them. CDR3 loop: CASSVVVADYWTGELFF. CDR3 in DNA: TGTGCCAGCAGCGTAGTTGTGGCCGACTACTGGACCGGGGAGCTGTTTTTT.

This clone is medium-sized. The rearrangement joins TRBV11-3 to TRBJ2-7; 8 positions agree with TRBD1. After removal of 6 bases from V and 0 bases from J, the junction contained 4 bases not matched to a gene. The V gene's germline CDR1 is SGHNT and CDR2 YENEEA. The CDR3 totals 14 residues. The CDR3 spells CASSLDRGSYEQYF. The DNA of the CDR3 is TGTGCCAGCAGTCTCGACAGGGGCTCCTACGAGCAGTACTTC.

This chain links TRBV28 with TRBJ1-2, with D perhaps TRBD1 (6 bases). Trimming took off 3 bases at V and 2 bases at J, with 10 bases between the two ends. CDR3 length equals 14 residues. The germline V gene has CDR1 MDHEN and CDR2 SYDVKM. CDR3 amino acids: CASSLSDRNYGYTF. Written as DNA, the CDR3 is TGTGCCAGCAGTTTGTCGGACAGAAACTATGGCTACACCTTC.

CDR3 region: CASSLSASQSYEQYF. CDR3 nucleotide sequence: TGTGCCAGCAGTTTAAGCGCCTCGCAATCCTACGAGCAGTACTTC. This rearrangement joins TRBV28 to TRBJ2-7, with D hard to call. Trimming shortened V by 2 bases and J by 1 base, and 12 bases separated the two germline ends. CDR3 length equals 15 residues. From germline, CDR1 is MDHEN and CDR2 SYDVKM. The variable domain in full, completed from reference TRBV28 and TRBJ2-7, reads DVKVTQSSRYLVKRTGEKVFLECVQDMDHENMFWYRQDPGLGLRLIYFSYDVKMKEKGDIPEGYSVSREKKERFSLILESASTNQTSMYLCASSLSASQSYEQYFGPGTRLTVT.

The CDR3 coding sequence is TGTGCCAGCAGCTCCCAGCCGGGGATTAACTATGGCTACACCTTC. Its protein is CASSSQPGINYGYTF. J is TRBJ1-2 and V is TRBV6-8, with D unclear. The germline V and J ends were trimmed by 6 bases and 1 base, with 15 bases remaining between them. The CDR3 is 15 residues long. The germline V gene encodes CDR1 MNHGY and CDR2 SAAAGT.

Details on this clone: Germline is not matched at one junction end, which may reflect a read error. The J gene is TRBJ2-7, the V gene TRBV30; TRBD2 might be the D (6 bases). The CDR3 runs to 13 residues. Germline V gene lookup returns CDR1 GTSNPN and CDR2 SVGIG (reference sequence). CDR3 DNA sequence: TGTGCCTGGACCGGGACTTTCGCCTACGAACAGTACTTC. This translates into CAWTGTFAYEQYF.

This clone was seen a handful of times. V and J are TRBV9 and TRBJ1-2; a possible D gene is TRBD1 (6 bases). With 3 bases removed from V and 0 bases from J, the gap between germline ends came to 12 bases. The CDR3 length is 15 residues. Germline V gives CDR1 SGDLS, CDR2 YYNGEE. Here the CDR3 reads CASSAGQFPNYGYTF. The DNA of the CDR3 is TGTGCCAGCAGCGCCGGACAGTTCCCTAACTATGGCTACACCTTC.

The genes are TRBV6-8 and TRBJ2-5, with 8 bases identical to TRBD1. The CDR3 totals 13 residues. After removal of 10 bases from V and 4 bases from J, the junction contained 8 bases not matched to a gene. Germline V gene sequence: CDR1 MNHGY, CDR2 SAAAGT. CDR3 protein: CAIRQGAGETQYF. The CDR3 region has the DNA TGTGCCATCAGGCAGGGGGCAGGAGAGACCCAGTACTTC.

The rearrangement uses TRBV1 and TRBJ1-5; the table's TRBD1 call for D was not verified on the DNA. TRBV1 is an annotated pseudogene. This CDR3 is built from 16 residues. CDR3 in amino acids: CASSHQTGGSNQPQHF. The DNA of the CDR3 is TGCGCCAGCAGCCACCAGACAGGGGGGAGCAATCAGCCCCAGCATTTT.

In this sample, this clone turned up a few times. The V gene is TRBV7-2, the J gene TRBJ2-7, with D perhaps TRBD2 (5 bases). The CDR3 is made up of 18 amino acids. V gave up 3 bases and J gave up 1 base, with 22 bases separating them. Germline CDR1 and CDR2: SGHTA and FQGNSA. The CDR3 region is CASSLLSFGSGISYEQYF. The DNA for the CDR3 is TGTGCCAGCAGCTTGTTGTCGTTTGGGAGCGGAATTTCCTACGAGCAGTACTTC.

This chain joins TRBV6-7 and TRBJ2-5; D is undetermined. TRBV6-7 is an ORF, and what it does is uncertain. Trimming pared 6 bases from V and 3 bases from J, leaving 8 bases between. The CDR3 is 12 amino acids. CDR3 sequence (DNA): TGTGCCAGCAGGGTAGGAAAAGAGACCCAGTACTTC. Protein product: CASRVGKETQYF.

J is TRBJ2-7 and V is TRBV9; TRBD1 aligns across 9 bases. Per germline, CDR1 SGDLS and CDR2 YYNGEE. CDR3 length: 16 amino acids. V lost 5 bases and J lost 3; bases outside the gene matches: 12. The CDR3 loop is CASSEAFGQGSYEQYF. CDR3 nucleotide sequence: TGTGCCAGCAGTGAAGCGTTCGGACAGGGGAGCTACGAGCAGTACTTC.

CDR3: CAWKGWNTGELFF. For the CDR3, the DNA is TGTGCCTGGAAAGGGTGGAACACCGGGGAGCTGTTTTTT. The chain recombines TRBV30 with TRBJ2-2, with D unresolved. Between the trimmed V and J ends, which lost 4 bases and 1 base, there was a span of 7 bases. The CDR3 has 13 amino acids. Germline V lookup: CDR1 GTSNPN, CDR2 SVGIG (reference sequence).

This clone showed up just a few times. The chain joins TRBV28 to TRBJ2-5, with D perhaps TRBD2 (6 bases). With 5 bases removed from V and 3 bases from J, the gap between germline ends came to 16 bases. Germline loops: CDR1 MDHEN, CDR2 SYDVKM. CDR3 size: 15 residues. CDR3 in DNA: TGTGCCAGCAGTCTTGTTGGGACTGGGGAAGAGACCCAGTACTTC. Translation: CASSLVGTGEETQYF.

This sequence joins TRBV30 and TRBJ1-2, with unresolved D. Trimming pared 0 bases from V and 1 base from J, leaving 9 bases between. Germline CDR1 GTSNPN, CDR2 SVGIG (reference sequence). The CDR3 is 14 amino acids. CDR3 nucleotides: TGTGCCTGGAGTGTACTGACGGGTAACTATGGCTACACCTTC. The encoded protein is CAWSVLTGNYGYTF.